This T cell receptor beta chain was obtained from a study of patients and donors after allogeneic stem cell transplantation. One entry per CDR3 protein results from TCRdb running MiXCR on the RT-PCR reads. The table has around 240,000 distinct CDR3 sequences, less than 15% seen once. The CDR3 has 15 residues. V gave up 1 base and J gave up 3 bases, with 11 bases separating them. From germline, CDR1 is LNHDA and CDR2 SQIVND (reference sequence). This rearrangement joins TRBV19 to TRBJ2-3; D is possibly TRBD1 or TRBD2 (5 bases each). Sequencing input: blood, either unsorted or a sorted T cell fraction (not recorded which). This sequence originates from a human donor who was either an allogeneic HSCT recipient or a stem cell or donor lymphocyte infusion donor (not recorded which). It is not recorded whose cells these are; they may come from a transplant donor. CDR3 nucleotides: TGTGCCAGTAGTATAGGGGGGATGGGGACAGATACGCAGTATTTT. This translates into CASSIGGMGTDTQYF.